This T cell receptor beta chain was captured in a study of T cell repertoires in cytomegalovirus infection. Whole-study context: Matching HLA type and CMV infection were both indicated by public TCR beta signatures. Study-wide points: Identification of carriers of CMV plus the relevant HLA was performed using cumulative public TCR beta family frequency.

Germline V gene data show CDR1 as ENHRY and CDR2 as SYGVKD. After removal of 9 bases from V and 3 bases from J, the junction contained 9 bases not matched to a gene. The CDR3 runs to 14 residues. TCRdb passed the reads through MiXCR, listing each CDR3 protein once. The sample contains approximately 470,000 distinct CDR3 sequences, 40% to 50% of which appear only once. In the case of this clonotype: Its antigen is unidentified.

The chain links TRBV10-3 to TRBJ2-3; 7 bases fit TRBD1. The starting material was cultured PBMCs, obtained from culture after CMV antigen stimulation. This receptor was identified in a human donor in good health (CMV status not recorded). Some clones in this sample may be carry-over from other donors' samples. In DNA form, the CDR3 reads TGTGCCATTACCGGTACAGGGGTTACAGATACGCAGTATTTT. Encoded protein: CAITGTGVTDTQYF.